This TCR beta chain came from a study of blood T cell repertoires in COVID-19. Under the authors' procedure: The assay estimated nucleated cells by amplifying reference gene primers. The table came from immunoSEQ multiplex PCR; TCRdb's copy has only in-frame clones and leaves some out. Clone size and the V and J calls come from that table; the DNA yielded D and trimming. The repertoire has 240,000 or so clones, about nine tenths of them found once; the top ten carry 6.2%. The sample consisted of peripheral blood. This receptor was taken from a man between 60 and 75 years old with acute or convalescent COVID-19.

Written as DNA, the CDR3 is TGTGCCAGCAGTTACTCGATTGCTAGCGGCCGCTCTGGGGCCAACGTCCTGACTTTC. Translation gives CASSYSIASGRSGANVLTF. This chain links TRBV6-2 or TRBV6-3 with TRBJ2-6, with TRBD2 matching over 7 bases. J lost 0 bases, V lost 0 bases, and 8 bases had no gene match. Germline V CDR1 and CDR2: MNHEY, SVGEGT. The CDR3 is 19 amino acids.